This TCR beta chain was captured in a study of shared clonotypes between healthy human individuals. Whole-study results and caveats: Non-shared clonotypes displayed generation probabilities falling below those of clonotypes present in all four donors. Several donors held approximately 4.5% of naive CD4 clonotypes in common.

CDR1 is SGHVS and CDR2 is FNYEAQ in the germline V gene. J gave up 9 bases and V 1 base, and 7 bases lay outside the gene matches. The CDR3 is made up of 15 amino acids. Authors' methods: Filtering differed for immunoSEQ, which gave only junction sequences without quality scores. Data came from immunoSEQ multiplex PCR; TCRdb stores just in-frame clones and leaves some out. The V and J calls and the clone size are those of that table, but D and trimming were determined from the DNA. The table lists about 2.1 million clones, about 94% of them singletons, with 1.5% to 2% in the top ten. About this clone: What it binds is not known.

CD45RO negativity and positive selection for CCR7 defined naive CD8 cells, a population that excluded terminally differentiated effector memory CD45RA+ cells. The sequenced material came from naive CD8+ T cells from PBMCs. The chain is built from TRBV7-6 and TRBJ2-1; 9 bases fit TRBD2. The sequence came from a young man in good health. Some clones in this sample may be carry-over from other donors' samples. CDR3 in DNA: TGTGCCAGCAGCTTAGAGGCTAGCGGGATCCCTGAGCAGTTCTTC. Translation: CASSLEASGIPEQFF.